This T cell receptor beta chain was documented in a study of blood T cell repertoires in COVID-19. Study information: The samples span acute and convalescent COVID-19 from the United States, Italy and Spain. Sample material is recorded as cDNA or gDNA derived from T cells, B-cell-depleted T cells, or PBMCs.

This CDR3 spans 12 amino acids. The germline V and J ends were trimmed by 2 bases and 11 bases, with 12 bases remaining between them. CDR1 and CDR2 (germline): MRHNA, SNTAGT. This clone was counted a single time. As processed by the authors: Nucleated cell counts were estimated from reference gene primer amplification. Measured with immunoSEQ multiplex PCR; TCRdb has only the in-frame clones, and not every one. V and J calls plus clone size are reproduced from that table; the DNA served to infer D and trimming. The data contain approximately 50,000 clones, around 85% of them singletons. The rearrangement joins TRBV6-4 to TRBJ1-2; D unresolved. The sequence was collected from a man aged 60 to 69 with acute or convalescent COVID-19. Sequencing was done on a sample of peripheral blood. In DNA, the CDR3 is TGTGCCAGCAGTGACACCTACCGGGTTTACACCTTC. It codes for CASSDTYRVYTF.